The 4 T cell receptor beta chains reported below all come from one sample, sequenced in a study of TIL therapy for anti-PD-1-resistant metastatic lung cancer. As to time point: pre-treatment sample, taken before nivolumab and TIL therapy. Most excised metastases sampled were pleural nodules or supraclavicular lymph nodes. Sequencing used immunoSEQ v3. Profiled with immunoSEQ multiplex PCR; TCRdb holds only in-frame clones, not every one. The sample has tens of thousands of clones; approximately 70% are singletons. Source: tumor tissue, taken at baseline. The receptors shown here come from a person aged 25 to 85 with non-small cell lung cancer.

The chain is built from TRBV7-2 and TRBJ1-4; TRBD1 matches at 9 bases. This CDR3 is 14 amino acids long. CDR1 is SGHTA, CDR2 FQGNSA, per germline. Trimming removed 3 bases from V and 5 bases from J; junction bases left unmatched: 1. The CDR3 region has the DNA TGTGCCAGCAGCTTCGGACAGGGGAATGAAAAACTGTTTTTT. Its translation: CASSFGQGNEKLFF. The complete variable domain, with remaining parts taken from reference TRBV7-2 and TRBJ1-4, reads GAGVSQSPSNKVTEKGKDVELRCDPISGHTALYWYRQSLGQGLEFLIYFQGNSAPDKSGLPSDRFSAERTGGSVSTLTIQRTQQEDSAVYLCASSFGQGNEKLFFGSGTQLSVL.

This chain links TRBV6-6 with TRBJ1-1; D unresolved. The CDR3 consists of 14 residues. The V gene's germline CDR1 is MNHNY and CDR2 SVGAGI (reference sequence). With 0 bases removed from V and 4 bases from J, the gap between germline ends came to 9 bases. The CDR3 reads CASSYSSSSTEAFF. CDR3 coding DNA: TGTGCCAGCAGTTACTCTAGCAGTTCCACTGAAGCTTTCTTT.

The chain joins TRBV2 to TRBJ1-5; D possibly corresponds to TRBD1 (5 bases). Germline V gives CDR1 SNHLY, CDR2 FYNNEI. This CDR3 spans 16 amino acids. With 4 bases removed from V and 2 bases from J, the gap between germline ends came to 15 bases. In DNA, the CDR3 is TGTGCCAGCAGTGCGGATCGGGGCGCAGGCAATCAGCCCCAGCATTTT. This sequence encodes CASSADRGAGNQPQHF.

The chain links TRBV21-1 to TRBJ2-2; the table assigns TRBD1, which was not confirmed against the DNA. TRBV21-1 is deemed a pseudogene. CDR3 length: 19 amino acids. The CDR3 region has the DNA TGTGCCAGCAGCCCTATGACAGACGACTTTAAAACCCACACCGGGGAGCTGTTTTTT. It yields the protein CASSPMTDDFKTHTGELFF.